These 14 T cell receptor beta chains came from one sample sequenced in a study of T cells in Graves' hyperthyroidism and ophthalmopathy. The CDR3 regions of TCR beta were amplified from RNA transcripts. TCR CDR3 underwent first-round RT-PCR with the HTBI primer set. In TCRdb, the multiplex PCR reads were re-called with MiXCR into one record per CDR3 protein. This sample has 410,000 or so distinct CDR3 sequences, with roughly 15% found just once. Sequencing input: blood. The receptors stem from a man aged 18 to 29 with Graves' ophthalmopathy.

This clonotype was counted at least ten times. The chain recombines TRBV5-5 with TRBJ2-7, with D perhaps assigned TRBD1 or TRBD2 (5 bases each). V was clipped by 4 bases and J by 6 bases, with 17 bases between them. This CDR3 comprises 14 residues. CDR1 is SGHKS, CDR2 YYEKEE, per germline (reference sequence). The DNA of the CDR3 is TGTGCCAGCAGCCTCAGGGTTTCGGGGCTCGAGCAGTACTTC. It encodes CASSLRVSGLEQYF.

Points on this clonotype: A much larger clone differs from this one at a single base, so this may be a read error. The V gene is TRBV5-1, the J gene TRBJ2-5, with a weak D call TRBD1 (5 bases). Germline V gives CDR1 SGHRS, CDR2 YFSETQ. This CDR3 region has 15 residues. The CDR3 sequence is CAGSPHQAGQETQYF. The CDR3 DNA reads TGCGCCGGCAGCCCCCACCAGGCAGGGCAAGAGACCCAGTACTTC. The variable domain in full, completed from reference TRBV5-1 and TRBJ2-5, reads KAGVTQTPRYLIKTRGQQVTLSCSPISGHRSVSWYQQTPGQGLQFLFEYFSETQRNKGNFPGRFSGRQFSNSRSEMNVSTLELGDSALYLCAGSPHQAGQETQYFGPGTRLLVL.

This clonotype turned up a few times. This rearrangement joins TRBV5-1 to TRBJ2-2; D gene unclear. Trimming left V 4 bases short and J 3 bases short, with 10 bases between. Germline lookup yields CDR1 SGHRS and CDR2 YFSETQ. The CDR3 loop spans 14 amino acids. The CDR3, as DNA: TGCGCCAGCAGCGTACAGTTGGACACCGGGGAGCTGTTTTTT. The encoded protein is CASSVQLDTGELFF.

CDR3 bases: TGTGCCAGCAGCTTAGCGGGGGCCATGGGGAATACGCAGTATTTT. Protein: CASSLAGAMGNTQYF. The chain combines TRBV7-8 with TRBJ2-3; possible D gene TRBD1, 6 bases. The germline gives CDR1 SGHVS, CDR2 FQNEAQ. Trimming cost V 0 bases and J 7 bases, with 14 bases left between them. This CDR3 has 15 amino acids.

To note about this clonotype: This may arise from a read error, as a much more abundant clone is one base away. V and J are TRBV12-3 or TRBV12-4 and TRBJ1-1; D is possibly TRBD1 (6 bases). Trimming removed 3 bases from V and 4 bases from J, with 9 bases in between. This CDR3 has 13 residues. In nucleotides, the CDR3 is TGTGCCAGCAGTTTCGGGGGGCCCACTGAAGCTTTCTTT. Encoded protein: CASSFGGPTEAFF.

This rearrangement joins TRBV6-1 to TRBJ2-1; 13 nucleotides line up with TRBD2. The germline gives CDR1 MNHNS, CDR2 SASEGT. V trimming: 2 bases; J trimming: 8 bases; junction bases outside the gene matches: 3. This CDR3 comprises 15 residues. In DNA form, the CDR3 reads TGTGCCAGCAGTGAAACTAGCGGGGGGGCGGATGAGCAGTTCTTC. Translation gives CASSETSGGADEQFF.

This clonotype was observed at least ten times. The gene calls are TRBV30 and TRBJ2-7; TRBD1 aligns across 7 bases. This CDR3 region has 12 residues. V was pared by 4 bases and J by 2 bases, with 2 bases of the junction left unmatched. The germline gives CDR1 GTSNPN, CDR2 SVGIG (reference sequence). The CDR3 spells CAWKGAAYEQYF. CDR3 coding DNA: TGTGCCTGGAAGGGGGCCGCCTACGAGCAGTACTTC.

A few counts support this clonotype. The chain uses TRBV7-9 and TRBJ1-4; weak D call: TRBD1 (5 bases). This CDR3 comprises 22 residues. Trimming left V 2 bases short and J 5 bases short, with 33 bases between. Germline V gene lookup returns CDR1 SEHNR and CDR2 FQNEAQ (reference sequence). The chain's CDR3 is CASSLFVLRRQGKGGPNEKLFF. CDR3 bases: TGTGCCAGCAGCTTATTCGTACTTCGGAGGCAGGGAAAGGGAGGGCCAAATGAAAAACTGTTTTTT.

V gene TRBV29-1 combines with J gene TRBJ2-3; tentatively, D is TRBD2 (5 bases). The germline V gene has CDR1 SQVTM and CDR2 ANQGSEA. Trimming left V 4 bases short and J 3 bases short, with 17 bases between. CDR3 length: 15 amino acids. The CDR3 loop is CSVGRTSEWTDTQYF. CDR3 DNA sequence: TGCAGCGTTGGGAGGACCTCCGAGTGGACAGATACGCAGTATTTT.

This clonotype was seen a few times. The chain joins TRBV7-9 to TRBJ2-1; D is ambiguous. The CDR3 is 11 amino acids. Germline V gene data show CDR1 as SEHNR and CDR2 as FQNEAQ (reference sequence). V was clipped by 3 bases and J by 8 bases, with 5 bases between them. The CDR3 DNA reads TGTGCCAGCAGCTTTGAGTATGAGCAGTTCTTC. Its translation is CASSFEYEQFF. The whole variable domain, filled in from reference TRBV7-9 and TRBJ2-1, reads DTGVSQNPRHKITKRGQNVTFRCDPISEHNRLYWYRQTLGQGPEFLTYFQNEAQLEKSRLLSDRFSAERPKGSFSTLEIQRTEQGDSAMYLCASSFEYEQFFGPGTRLTVL.

This clonotype was picked up many times. The chain carries TRBV20-1 and TRBJ2-5, with 9 bases matching TRBD1. V lost 1 base and J lost 5; bases outside the gene matches: 11. The CDR3 has 16 residues. The germline CDR1 and CDR2 sequences are DFQATT and SNEGSKA (reference sequence). CDR3 bases: TGCAGTGCTAGAGGGTTACCGGGACAGGGAGGGGAGACCCAGTACTTC. Its translation is CSARGLPGQGGETQYF.

This clonotype came up a few times. The chain employs TRBV19 and TRBJ1-2; D uncertain. The CDR3 contains 15 residues. The germline CDR1 and CDR2 sequences are LNHDA and SQIVND (reference sequence). Trimming cost V 3 bases and J 3 bases, with 14 bases left between them. The CDR3 reads CASSIRTVGDYGYTF. The DNA for the CDR3 is TGTGCCAGTAGTATCCGGACCGTCGGGGACTATGGCTACACCTTC.

This clonotype was detected ten times or more. This chain connects TRBV6-6 to TRBJ2-5; 10 positions agree with TRBD1. There are 17 residues in the CDR3. J gave up 5 bases and V 0 bases, and 9 bases lay outside the gene matches. The germline V gene has CDR1 MNHNY and CDR2 SVGAGI (reference sequence). As DNA, the CDR3 is TGTGCCAGCAGTTACTCGACAGGGGGCGCGTATAGGGAGACCCAGTACTTC. Encoded protein: CASSYSTGGAYRETQYF.

For this clonotype: The junction differs from germline at one of its ends, possibly a read error. The chain has TRBV6-5 and TRBJ1-6; no clear D. The CDR3 is 15 residues long. CDR1 and CDR2 from the germline V gene are MNHEY and SVGAGI. CDR3 sequence (DNA): TGTGCCAGCAGTTACGGTAGTCCCTATAATTCACCCCTCCGCTTT. It yields the protein CASSYGSPYNSPLRF.